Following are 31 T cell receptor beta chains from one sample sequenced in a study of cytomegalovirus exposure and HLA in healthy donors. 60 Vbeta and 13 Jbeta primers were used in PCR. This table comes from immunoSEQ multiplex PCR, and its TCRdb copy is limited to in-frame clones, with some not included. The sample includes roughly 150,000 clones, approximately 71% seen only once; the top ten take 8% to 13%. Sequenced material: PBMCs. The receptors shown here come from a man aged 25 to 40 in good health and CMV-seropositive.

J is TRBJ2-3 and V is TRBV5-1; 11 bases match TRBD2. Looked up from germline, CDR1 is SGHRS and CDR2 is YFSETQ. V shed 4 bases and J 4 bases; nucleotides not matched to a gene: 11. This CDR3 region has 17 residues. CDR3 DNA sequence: TGCGCCAGCAGCCCCACGGGTTCTAGCGGGAGGCCAGATACGCAGTATTTT. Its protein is CASSPTGSSGRPDTQYF.

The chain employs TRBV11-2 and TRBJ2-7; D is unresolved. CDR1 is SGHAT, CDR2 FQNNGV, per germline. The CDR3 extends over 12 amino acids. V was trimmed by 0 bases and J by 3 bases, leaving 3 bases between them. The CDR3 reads CASSLDRYEQYF. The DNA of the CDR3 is TGTGCCAGCAGCTTAGATCGCTACGAGCAGTACTTC.

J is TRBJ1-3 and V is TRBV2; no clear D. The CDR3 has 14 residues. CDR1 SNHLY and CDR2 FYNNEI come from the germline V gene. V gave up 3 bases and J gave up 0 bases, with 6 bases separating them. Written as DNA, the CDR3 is TGTGCCAGCAGTGAGAAGAGCTCTGGAAACACCATATATTTT. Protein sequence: CASSEKSSGNTIYF.

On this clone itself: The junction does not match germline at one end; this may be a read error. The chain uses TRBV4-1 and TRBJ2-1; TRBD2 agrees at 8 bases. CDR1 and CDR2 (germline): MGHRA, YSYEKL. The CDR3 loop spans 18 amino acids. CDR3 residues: CANSHPTLRGLDFNEQFF. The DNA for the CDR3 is TGCGCCAACAGCCACCCTACACTGCGGGGACTAGATTTCAATGAGCAGTTCTTC.

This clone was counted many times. In DNA form, the CDR3 reads TGTGCCAGCAATGGGACAAAGAACACCGGGGAGCTGTTTTTT. It is translated as CASNGTKNTGELFF. The rearrangement uses TRBV21-1 and TRBJ2-2; the table's D call TRBD1 went unverified against the DNA. TRBV21-1 represents a pseudogene. The CDR3 covers 14 residues.

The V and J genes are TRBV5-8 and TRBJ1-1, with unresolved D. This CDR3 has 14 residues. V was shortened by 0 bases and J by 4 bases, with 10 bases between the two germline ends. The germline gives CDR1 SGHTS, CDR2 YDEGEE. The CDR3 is CASSLAFRSTEAFF. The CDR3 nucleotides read TGTGCCAGCAGCTTGGCATTTAGGAGCACTGAAGCTTTCTTT.

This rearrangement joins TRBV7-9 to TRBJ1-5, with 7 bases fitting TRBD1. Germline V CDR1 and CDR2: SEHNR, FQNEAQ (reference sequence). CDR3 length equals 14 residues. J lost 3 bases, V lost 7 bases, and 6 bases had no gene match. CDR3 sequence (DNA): TGTGCCAGCACCTCCGGGACAGCCAATCAGCCCCAGCATTTT. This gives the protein CASTSGTANQPQHF.

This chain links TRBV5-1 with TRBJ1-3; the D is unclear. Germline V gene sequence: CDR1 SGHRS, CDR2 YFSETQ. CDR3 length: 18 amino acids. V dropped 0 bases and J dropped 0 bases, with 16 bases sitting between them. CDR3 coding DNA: TGCGCCAGCAGCTTGGGTTTGGATTCGGAGAGCTCTGGAAACACCATATATTTT. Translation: CASSLGLDSESSGNTIYF.

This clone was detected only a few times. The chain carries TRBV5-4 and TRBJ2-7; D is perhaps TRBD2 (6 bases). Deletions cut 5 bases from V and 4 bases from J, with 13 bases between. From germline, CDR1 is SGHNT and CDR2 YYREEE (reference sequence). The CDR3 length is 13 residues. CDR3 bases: TGTGCCAGCAGTCCCGGGGAGGAGTACGAGCAGTACTTC. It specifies CASSPGEEYEQYF.

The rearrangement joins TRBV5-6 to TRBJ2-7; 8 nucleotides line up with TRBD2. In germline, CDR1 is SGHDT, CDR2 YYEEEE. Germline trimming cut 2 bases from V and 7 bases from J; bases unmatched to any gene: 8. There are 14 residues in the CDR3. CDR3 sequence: CASSFRLASGEQYF. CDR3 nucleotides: TGTGCCAGCAGCTTTCGACTAGCGTCGGGTGAGCAGTACTTC.

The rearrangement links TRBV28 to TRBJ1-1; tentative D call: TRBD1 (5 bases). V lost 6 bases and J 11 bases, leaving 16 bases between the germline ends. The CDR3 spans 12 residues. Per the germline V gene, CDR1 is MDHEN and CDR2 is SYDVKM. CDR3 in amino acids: CASSSTAGMAFF. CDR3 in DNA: TGTGCCAGCAGCTCAACTGCAGGGATGGCTTTCTTT.

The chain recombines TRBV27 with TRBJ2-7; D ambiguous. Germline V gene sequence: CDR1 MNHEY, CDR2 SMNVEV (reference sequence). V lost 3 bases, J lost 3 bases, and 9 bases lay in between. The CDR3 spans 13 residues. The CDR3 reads CASSFRRSYEQYF. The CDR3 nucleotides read TGTGCCAGCAGTTTTCGGAGAAGCTACGAGCAGTACTTC.

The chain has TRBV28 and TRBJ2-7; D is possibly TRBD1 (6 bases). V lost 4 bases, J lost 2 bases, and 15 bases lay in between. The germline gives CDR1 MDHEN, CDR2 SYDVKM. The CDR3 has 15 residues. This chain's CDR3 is CASSSAGAVPYEQYF. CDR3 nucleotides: TGTGCCAGCAGTTCGGCAGGGGCGGTCCCCTACGAGCAGTACTTC.

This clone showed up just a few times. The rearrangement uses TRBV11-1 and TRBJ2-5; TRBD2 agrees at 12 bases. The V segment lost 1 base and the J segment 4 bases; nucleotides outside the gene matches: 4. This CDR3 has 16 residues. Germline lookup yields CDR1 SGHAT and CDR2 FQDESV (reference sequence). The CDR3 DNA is TGTGCCAGCAGCTTAGGGACTAGCGGGATTCCAGAGACCCAGTACTTC. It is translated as CASSLGTSGIPETQYF.

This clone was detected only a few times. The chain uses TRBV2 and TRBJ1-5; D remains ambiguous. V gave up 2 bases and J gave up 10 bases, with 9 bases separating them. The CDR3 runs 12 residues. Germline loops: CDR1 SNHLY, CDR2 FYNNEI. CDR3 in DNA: TGTGCCAGCAGTGAATCTGTCCTACCCCAGCATTTT. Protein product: CASSESVLPQHF. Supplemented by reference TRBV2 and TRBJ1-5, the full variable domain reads EPEVTQTPSHQVTQMGQEVILRCVPISNHLYFYWYRQILGQKVEFLVSFYNNEISEKSEIFDDQFSVERPDGSNFTLKIRSTKLEDSAMYFCASSESVLPQHFGDGTRLSIL.

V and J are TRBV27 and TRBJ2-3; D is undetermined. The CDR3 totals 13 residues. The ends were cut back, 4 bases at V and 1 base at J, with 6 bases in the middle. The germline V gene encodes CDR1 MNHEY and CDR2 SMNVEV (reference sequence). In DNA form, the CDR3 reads TGTGCCAGCAGTTACTTGGGCACAGATACGCAGTATTTT. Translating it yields CASSYLGTDTQYF.

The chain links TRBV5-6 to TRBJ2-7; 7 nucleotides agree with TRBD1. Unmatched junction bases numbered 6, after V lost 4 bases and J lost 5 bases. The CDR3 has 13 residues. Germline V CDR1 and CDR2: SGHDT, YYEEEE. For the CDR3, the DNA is TGTGCCAGCAGCCGACAGGGACCCGACGAGCAGTACTTC. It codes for CASSRQGPDEQYF.

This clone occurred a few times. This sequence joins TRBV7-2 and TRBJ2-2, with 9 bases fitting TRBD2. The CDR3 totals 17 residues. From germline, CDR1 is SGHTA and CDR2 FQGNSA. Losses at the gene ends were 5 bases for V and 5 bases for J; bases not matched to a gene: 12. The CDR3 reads CASSGPLVAGATGELFF. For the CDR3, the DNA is TGTGCCAGCAGCGGCCCATTAGTAGCGGGAGCTACCGGGGAGCTGTTTTTT.

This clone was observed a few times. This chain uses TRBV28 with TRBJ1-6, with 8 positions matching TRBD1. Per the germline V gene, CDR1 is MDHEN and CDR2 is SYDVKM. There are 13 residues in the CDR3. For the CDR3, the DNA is TGTGTTACCTGGGCCAGGGGGCATTCACCCCTCCACTTT. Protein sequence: CVTWARGHSPLHF.

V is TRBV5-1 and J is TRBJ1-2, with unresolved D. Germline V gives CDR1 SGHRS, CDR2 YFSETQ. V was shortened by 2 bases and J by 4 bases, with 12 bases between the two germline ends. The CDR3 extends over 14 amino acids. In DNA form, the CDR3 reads TGCGCCAGCAGCTTAGATCAGGCTGGCTATGGCTACACCTTC. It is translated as CASSLDQAGYGYTF.

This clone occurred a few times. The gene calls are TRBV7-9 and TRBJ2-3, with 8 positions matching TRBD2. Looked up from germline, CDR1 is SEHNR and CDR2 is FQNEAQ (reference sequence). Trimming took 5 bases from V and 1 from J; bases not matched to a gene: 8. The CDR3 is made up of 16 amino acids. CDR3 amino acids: CASSPPRREGTDTQYF. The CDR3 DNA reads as TGTGCCAGCAGCCCACCGAGGCGGGAGGGCACAGATACGCAGTATTTT.

The CDR3 nucleotides read TGTGCCAGCAGTTTGTGGAGGGAGAACACTGAAGCTTTCTTT. Protein product: CASSLWRENTEAFF. The chain couples TRBV27 to TRBJ1-1; D ambiguous. Between the trimmed V and J ends, which lost 3 bases and 1 base, there was a span of 9 bases. The germline V gene has CDR1 MNHEY and CDR2 SMNVEV (reference sequence). The CDR3 contains 14 residues.

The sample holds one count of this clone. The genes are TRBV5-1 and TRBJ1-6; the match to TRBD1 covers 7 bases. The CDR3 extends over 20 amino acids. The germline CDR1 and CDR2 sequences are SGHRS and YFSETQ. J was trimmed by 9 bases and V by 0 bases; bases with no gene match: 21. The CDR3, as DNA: TGCGCCAGCAGCTTGGTGGAAGTGGTGTCGGACAGGTTCGGCAGTTCACCCCTCCACTTT. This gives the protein CASSLVEVVSDRFGSSPLHF.

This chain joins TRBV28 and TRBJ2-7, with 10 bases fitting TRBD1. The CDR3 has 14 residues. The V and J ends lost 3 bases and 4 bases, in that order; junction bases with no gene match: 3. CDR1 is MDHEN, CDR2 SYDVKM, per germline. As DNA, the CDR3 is TGTGCCAGCAGTTTGTGGACAGGGGGGTACGAGCAGTACTTC. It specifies CASSLWTGGYEQYF.

The DNA of the CDR3 is TGTGCCAGCAGCTTAGAAGCGGGAGGATACAATGAGCAGTTCTTC. Translating gives CASSLEAGGYNEQFF. The chain couples TRBV7-3 to TRBJ2-1; 9 bases match TRBD2. The CDR3 totals 15 residues. The V gene end was trimmed by 2 bases and the J gene end by 4 bases; junction bases not matched to a gene: 3. From germline, CDR1 is SGHTA and CDR2 FQGTGA.

DNA of the CDR3: TGTGCCAGCATTCGACAGGGGACTAACACTGAAGCTTTCTTT. Amino acid sequence: CASIRQGTNTEAFF. The V gene is TRBV2, the J gene TRBJ1-1; TRBD1 matches at 8 bases. The CDR3 length is 14 residues. Germline loops: CDR1 SNHLY, CDR2 FYNNEI. V lost 7 bases, J lost 2 bases, and 6 bases stayed unmatched.

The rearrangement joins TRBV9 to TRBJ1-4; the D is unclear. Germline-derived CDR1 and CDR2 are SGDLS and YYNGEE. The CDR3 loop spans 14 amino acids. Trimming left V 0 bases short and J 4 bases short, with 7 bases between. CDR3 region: CASSVGRINEKLFF. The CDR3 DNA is TGTGCCAGCAGCGTAGGCAGGATTAATGAAAAACTGTTTTTT.

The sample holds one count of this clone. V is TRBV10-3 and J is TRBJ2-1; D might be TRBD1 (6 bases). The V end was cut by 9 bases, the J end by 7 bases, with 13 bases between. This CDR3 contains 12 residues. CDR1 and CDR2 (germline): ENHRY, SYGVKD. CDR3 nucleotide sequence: TGTGCCATAGCTCAGGGGTCGAATGAGCAGTTCTTC. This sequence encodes CAIAQGSNEQFF.

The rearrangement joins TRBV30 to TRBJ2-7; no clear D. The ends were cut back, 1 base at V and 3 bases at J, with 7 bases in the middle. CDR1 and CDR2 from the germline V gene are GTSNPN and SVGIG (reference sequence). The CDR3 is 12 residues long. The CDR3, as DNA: TGTGCCTGGAGTGCCGTCGGCTACGAGCAGTACTTC. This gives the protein CAWSAVGYEQYF.

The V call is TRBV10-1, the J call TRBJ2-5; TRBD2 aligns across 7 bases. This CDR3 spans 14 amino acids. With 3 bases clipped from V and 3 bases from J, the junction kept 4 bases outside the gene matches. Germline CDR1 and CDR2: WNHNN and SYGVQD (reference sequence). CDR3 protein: CASSDGGREETQYF. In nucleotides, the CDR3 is TGCGCCAGCAGTGACGGCGGGAGAGAAGAGACCCAGTACTTC.

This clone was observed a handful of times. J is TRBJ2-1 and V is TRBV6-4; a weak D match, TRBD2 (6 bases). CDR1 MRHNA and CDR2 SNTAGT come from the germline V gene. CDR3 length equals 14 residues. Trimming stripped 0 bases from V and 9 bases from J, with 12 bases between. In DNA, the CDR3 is TGTGCCAGCAGTGACTCAGGAGGGTTCCGTGAGCAGTTCTTC. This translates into CASSDSGGFREQFF.